This T cell receptor beta chain was identified during a study of blood T cells in healthy people across ages. General study findings and limits: Roughly linearly, TCR beta diversity per million T cells fell as age increased.

As to this clonotype: Its antigen remains unidentified.

The people who gave samples were healthy Caucasians from Russia, aged roughly 6 to 95. Trimming removed 11 bases at V and 8 bases at J, with 24 bases between. The length of the CDR3 is 14 residues. CDR1 is ENHRY and CDR2 is SYGVKD in the germline V gene. Primed by a sample-barcoded 5' primer and a J-beta primer mix, a second PCR proceeded for roughly 7 to 11 cycles. TCRdb analysed the 5' RACE reads with MiXCR anew, one entry per CDR3 protein. The sample carries over 950,000 distinct CDR3 sequences, 35% to 40% recorded once. The material sequenced was blood. The chain employs TRBV10-3 and TRBJ1-2, with D perhaps TRBD1 (5 bases). This clonotype was obtained from a man younger than 30 in good health. The CDR3 bases are TGTGCCTCACGGATGGACACGCTTGCTGGCGGCTACACCTTC. As protein: CASRMDTLAGGYTF.